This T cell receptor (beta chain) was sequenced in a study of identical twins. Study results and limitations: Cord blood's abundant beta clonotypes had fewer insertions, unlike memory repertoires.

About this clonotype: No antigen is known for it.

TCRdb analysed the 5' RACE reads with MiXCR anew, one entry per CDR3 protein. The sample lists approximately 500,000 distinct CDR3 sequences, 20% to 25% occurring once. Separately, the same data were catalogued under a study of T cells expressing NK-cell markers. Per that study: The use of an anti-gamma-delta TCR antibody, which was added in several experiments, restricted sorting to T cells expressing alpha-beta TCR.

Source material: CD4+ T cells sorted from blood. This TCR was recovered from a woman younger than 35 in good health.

This chain's CDR3 is CATIGSETDTQYF. For the CDR3, the DNA is TGTGCCACGATCGGAAGCGAAACAGATACGCAGTATTTT. The chain carries TRBV19 and TRBJ2-3; no definite D call. This CDR3 region has 13 residues. The V and J ends lost 10 bases and 3 bases respectively, with 14 bases between them. From germline, CDR1 is LNHDA and CDR2 SQIVND (reference sequence). Filled out from reference TRBV19 and TRBJ2-3, the complete variable domain reads DGGITQSPKYLFRKEGQNVTLSCEQNLNHDAMYWYRQDPGQGLRLIYYSQIVNDFQKGDIAEGYSVSREKKESFPLTVTSAQKNPTAFYLCATIGSETDTQYFGPGTRLTVL.